This is a list of T cell receptor beta chains from one sample in a study of shared clonotypes between healthy human individuals. Profiled with immunoSEQ multiplex PCR; TCRdb holds only in-frame clones, not every one. The table shows about 700,000 clones, with roughly nine tenths occurring only once. The specimen was naive CD8+ T cells sorted from blood. These receptors all come from a man aged 25 to 45 in good health. Each CDR3 is given with its conserved first and last residue. A D gene is named only where the DNA matches it firmly. Part of the rows lack a size; the others show once, few, many or a class for expanded clones.

TRBJ2-3 TRBD2 TRBV11-2 - CASRISGSAADTQYF TGTGCCAGCAGAATTAGCGGGAGTGCCGCAGATACGCAGTATTTT
TRBJ2-1 TRBD1 TRBV12-5 once CASGGPQGAYNEQFF TGTGCTAGTGGGGGACCACAGGGGGCCTACAATGAGCAGTTCTTC
TRBJ2-1 - TRBV7-7 - CASSLSSGLINNEQFF TGTGCCAGCAGCTTATCGAGCGGGCTAATAAACAATGAGCAGTTCTTC
TRBJ2-2 TRBD1 TRBV7-2 - CASSFPGQGSSNTGELFF TGTGCCAGCAGCTTTCCGGGACAGGGAAGTTCGAACACCGGGGAGCTGTTTTTT
TRBJ2-2 - TRBV30 - CAWNFWTGELFF TGTGCCTGGAATTTCTGGACCGGGGAGCTGTTTTTT
TRBJ2-7 - TRBV28 - CASSFPSETYEQYF TGTGCCAGCAGTTTTCCGTCTGAAACTTACGAGCAGTACTTC
TRBJ2-1 TRBD1 TRBV11-2 - CASSFLRDRGWVRNEQFF TGTGCCAGCAGCTTCCTCCGGGACAGGGGGTGGGTACGGAATGAGCAGTTCTTC
TRBJ1-2 - TRBV5-1 - CASSLGGRTNYGYTF TGCGCCAGCAGCTTGGGTGGAAGGACTAACTATGGCTACACCTTC
TRBJ1-1 - TRBV30 - CAQWDTEAFF TGTGCCCAATGGGACACTGAAGCTTTCTTT
TRBJ1-1 - TRBV5-4 - CASMTGGTTEAFF TGTGCCAGCATGACTGGGGGGACCACTGAAGCTTTCTTT
TRBJ2-7 - TRBV7-6 - CASSAFGTYEQYF TGTGCCAGCAGCGCCTTTGGGACCTACGAGCAGTACTTC
TRBJ2-7 TRBD2 TRBV5-1 - CASSLETSGYEQYF TGCGCCAGCAGCTTGGAGACTAGCGGCTACGAGCAGTACTTC
TRBJ2-1 - TRBV29-1 - CSVTLANNEQFF TGCAGCGTCACCCTAGCAAACAATGAGCAGTTCTTC
TRBJ1-5 - TRBV7-9 few CASSLGTTPDRSNQPQHF TGTGCCAGCAGCTTAGGAACTACCCCAGACAGGAGCAATCAGCCCCAGCATTTT
TRBJ2-1 - TRBV4-3 - CASSQTVSYNEQFF TGCGCCAGCAGCCAAACGGTCTCCTACAATGAGCAGTTCTTC
TRBJ2-3 - TRBV2 - CASGSSLADTQYF TGTGCCAGCGGGTCAAGTCTCGCAGATACGCAGTATTTT
TRBJ2-7 - TRBV29-1 once CSVDQGSYEQYF TGCAGCGTTGACCAGGGGTCCTACGAGCAGTACTTC
TRBJ2-3 - TRBV7-9 - CASSSEQGLRNTQYF TGTGCCAGCAGCTCAGAGCAGGGTCTGAGGAATACGCAGTATTTT
TRBJ2-1 TRBD2 TRBV5-1 - CASSLALAGGPSSNEQFF TGCGCCAGCAGCTTGGCGCTAGCGGGAGGGCCGTCGTCCAATGAGCAGTTCTTC
TRBJ2-1 TRBD1 TRBV2 - CASSEGTGGLHEQFF TGTGCCAGCAGTGAGGGGACAGGGGGACTCCATGAGCAGTTCTTC
TRBJ1-1 - TRBV6-1 - CASSEVYPSSTEAFF TGTGCCAGCAGTGAAGTGTATCCCTCGTCGACTGAAGCTTTCTTT
TRBJ2-2 - TRBV6-1 - CASRLEGSYTGELFF TGTGCCAGCCGATTGGAAGGGAGTTACACCGGGGAGCTGTTTTTT
TRBJ2-3 - TRBV9 - CASSASSDTQYF TGTGCCAGCAGCGCGTCTTCAGATACGCAGTATTTT
TRBJ2-7 TRBD1 TRBV30 - CAWSVTGVGYEQYF TGTGCCTGGAGTGTGACAGGGGTGGGGTACGAGCAGTACTTC
TRBJ2-1 TRBD1 TRBV7-9 - CASSLAPGQGKSLDEQFF TGTGCCAGCAGCTTAGCGCCCGGACAGGGAAAATCCTTAGATGAGCAGTTCTTC
TRBJ2-2 TRBD1 TRBV28 - CASSSPGRGRNWGGELFF TGTGCCAGCAGTTCCCCCGGCAGGGGGCGGAATTGGGGCGGGGAGCTGTTTTTT
TRBJ2-5 TRBD2 TRBV5-1 - CASSLEGTSPIHQETQYF TGCGCCAGCAGCTTGGAAGGGACTAGCCCCATTCACCAAGAGACCCAGTACTTC
TRBJ2-1 - TRBV5-1 - CASSIGLNEQFF TGCGCCAGCAGCATCGGACTCAATGAGCAGTTCTTC
TRBJ2-1 - TRBV6-1 - CASSDGRASYNEQFF TGTGCCAGCAGTGACGGACGGGCCTCCTACAATGAGCAGTTCTTC
TRBJ1-1 - TRBV13 - CASSLAHYIGNSTSLNTEAFF TGTGCCAGCAGCTTAGCGCACTATATCGGTAACTCTACTTCTCTGAACACTGAAGCTTTCTTT
TRBJ2-3 - TRBV10-3 - CAIRVGTYTNTDTQYF TGTGCCATCAGGGTTGGGACCTACACTAACACAGATACGCAGTATTTT
TRBJ2-7 TRBD2 TRBV11-2 - CASSNLAGEYYEQYF TGTGCCAGCAGCAACCTAGCGGGAGAATACTACGAGCAGTACTTC
TRBJ2-1 TRBD2 TRBV6-1 - CASSELAGATYNEQFF TGTGCCAGCAGTGAGTTAGCGGGAGCGACCTACAATGAGCAGTTCTTC
TRBJ2-1 TRBD1 TRBV7-9 - CASSSDRGLNNEQFF TGTGCCAGCAGCTCGGACAGGGGGCTGAATAATGAGCAGTTCTTC
TRBJ2-1 TRBD1 TRBV28 - CATGGEDPIPYDEQFF TGTGCCACAGGGGGCGAGGACCCCATCCCCTACGATGAGCAGTTCTTC
TRBJ2-1 TRBD2 TRBV10-1 - CASRWSGSFTYNEQFF TGCGCCAGCAGATGGAGCGGGAGTTTCACCTACAATGAGCAGTTCTTC
TRBJ2-4 - TRBV7-9 - CASSLYVGDMYF TGTGCCAGCAGCTTATATGTTGGGGACATGTACTTC
TRBJ2-3 - TRBV12-5 - CASGLNFPTDTQYF TGTGCTAGTGGTTTGAACTTCCCCACAGATACGCAGTATTTT
TRBJ1-2 - TRBV5-1 - CASTDPQGAYGYTF TGCGCCAGCACCGACCCACAGGGCGCCTATGGCTACACCTTC
TRBJ2-5 - TRBV19 - CASSIGGYETQYF TGTGCCAGTAGTATAGGAGGTTACGAGACCCAGTACTTC
TRBJ1-2 - TRBV19 - CASSIGQNGYTF TGTGCCAGTAGTATAGGGCAGAATGGCTACACCTTC